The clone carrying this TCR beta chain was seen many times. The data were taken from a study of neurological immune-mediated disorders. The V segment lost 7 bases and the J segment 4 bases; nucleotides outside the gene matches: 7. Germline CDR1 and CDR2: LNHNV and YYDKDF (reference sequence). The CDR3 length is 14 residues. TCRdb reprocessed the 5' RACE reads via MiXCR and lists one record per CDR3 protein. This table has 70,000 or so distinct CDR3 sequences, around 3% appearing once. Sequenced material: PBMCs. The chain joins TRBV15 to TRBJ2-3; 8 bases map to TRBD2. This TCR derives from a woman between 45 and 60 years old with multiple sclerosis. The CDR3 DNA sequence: TGTGCCACCAAGAACGGGGGGGCGGCAGATACGCAGTATTTT. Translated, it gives CATKNGGAADTQYF. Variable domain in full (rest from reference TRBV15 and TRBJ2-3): DAMVIQNPRYQVTQFGKPVTLSCSQTLNHNVMYWYQQKSSQAPKLLFHYYDKDFNNEADTPDNFQSRRPNTSFCFLDIRSPGLGDTAMYLCATKNGGAADTQYFGPGTRLTVL.